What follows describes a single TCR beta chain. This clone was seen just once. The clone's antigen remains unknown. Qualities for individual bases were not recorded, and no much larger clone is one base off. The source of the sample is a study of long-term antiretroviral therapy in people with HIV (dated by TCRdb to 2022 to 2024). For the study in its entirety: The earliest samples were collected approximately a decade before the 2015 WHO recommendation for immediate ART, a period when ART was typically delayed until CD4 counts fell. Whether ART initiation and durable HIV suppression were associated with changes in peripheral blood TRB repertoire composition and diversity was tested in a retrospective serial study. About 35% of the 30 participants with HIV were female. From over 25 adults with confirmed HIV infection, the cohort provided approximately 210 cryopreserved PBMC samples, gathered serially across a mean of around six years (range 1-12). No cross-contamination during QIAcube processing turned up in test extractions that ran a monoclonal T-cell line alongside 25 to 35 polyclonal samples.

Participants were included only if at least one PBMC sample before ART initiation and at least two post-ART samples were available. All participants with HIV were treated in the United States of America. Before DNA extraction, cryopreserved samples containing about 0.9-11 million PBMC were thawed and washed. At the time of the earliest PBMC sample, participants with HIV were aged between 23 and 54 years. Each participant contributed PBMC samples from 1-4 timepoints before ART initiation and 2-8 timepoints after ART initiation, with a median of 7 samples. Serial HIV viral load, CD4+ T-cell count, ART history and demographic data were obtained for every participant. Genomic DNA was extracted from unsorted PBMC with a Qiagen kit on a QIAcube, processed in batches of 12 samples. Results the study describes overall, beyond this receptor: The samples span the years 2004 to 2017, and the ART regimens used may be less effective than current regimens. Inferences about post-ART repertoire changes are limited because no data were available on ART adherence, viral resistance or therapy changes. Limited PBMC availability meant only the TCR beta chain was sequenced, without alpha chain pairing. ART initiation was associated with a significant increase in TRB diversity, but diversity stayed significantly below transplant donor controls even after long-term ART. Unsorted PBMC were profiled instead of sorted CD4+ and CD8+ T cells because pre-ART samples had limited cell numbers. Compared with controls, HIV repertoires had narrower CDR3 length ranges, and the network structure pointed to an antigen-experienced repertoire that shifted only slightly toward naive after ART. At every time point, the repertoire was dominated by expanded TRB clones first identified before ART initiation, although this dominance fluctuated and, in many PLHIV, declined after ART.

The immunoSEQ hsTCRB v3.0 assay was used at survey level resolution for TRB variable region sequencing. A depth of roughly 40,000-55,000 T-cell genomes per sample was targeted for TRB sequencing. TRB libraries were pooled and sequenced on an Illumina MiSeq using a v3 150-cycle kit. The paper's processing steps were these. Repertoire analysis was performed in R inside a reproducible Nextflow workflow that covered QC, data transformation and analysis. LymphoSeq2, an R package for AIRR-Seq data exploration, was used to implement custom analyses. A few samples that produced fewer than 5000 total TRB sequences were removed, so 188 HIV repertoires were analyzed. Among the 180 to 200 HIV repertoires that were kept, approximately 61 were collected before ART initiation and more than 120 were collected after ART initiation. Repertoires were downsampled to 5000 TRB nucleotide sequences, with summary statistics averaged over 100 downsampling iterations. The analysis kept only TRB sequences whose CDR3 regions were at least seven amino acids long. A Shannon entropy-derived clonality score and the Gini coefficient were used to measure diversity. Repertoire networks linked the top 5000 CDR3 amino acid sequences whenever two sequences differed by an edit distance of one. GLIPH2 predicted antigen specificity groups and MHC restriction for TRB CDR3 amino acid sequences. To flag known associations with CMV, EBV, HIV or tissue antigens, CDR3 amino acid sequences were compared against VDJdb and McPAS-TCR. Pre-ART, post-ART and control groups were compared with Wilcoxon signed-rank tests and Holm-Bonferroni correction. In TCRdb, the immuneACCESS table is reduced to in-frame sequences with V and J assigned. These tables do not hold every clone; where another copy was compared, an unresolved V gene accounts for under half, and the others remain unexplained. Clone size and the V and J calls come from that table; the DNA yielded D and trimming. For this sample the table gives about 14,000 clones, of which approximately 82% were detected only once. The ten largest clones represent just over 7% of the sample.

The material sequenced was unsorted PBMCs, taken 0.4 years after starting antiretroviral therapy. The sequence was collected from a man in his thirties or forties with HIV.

The CDR3 protein sequence reads: CAISENIEQFF. The DNA reads as follows: TGTGCCATCAGTGAAAACATCGAGCAGTTCTTC. The chain joins TRBV10-3 to TRBJ2-1, with the D gene call left open. The CDR3 numbers 11 residues from cysteine through phenylalanine. Kept here is only the CDR3 DNA, which spans 33 bases and is read in frame from base 1. V lost 3 bases and J lost 10 bases; the stretch between them is 7 bases long. CDR1 and CDR2 are read off the germline V gene as ENHRY and SYGVKD.